The T cell receptor (beta chain) described here comes from a study of CD8 T cells in ankylosing spondylitis. Study conclusions and caveats: A subset of motif variants has previously been described in the synovial fluid and blood of reactive arthritis. What appeared characteristic of ankylosing spondylitis blood was a TCR beta motif of under 10 highly homologous variants. Relatively scarce in peripheral blood, disease-linked clones were CD8+.

Quantitative 5'-RACE with molecular barcodes generated TCR beta libraries. MiXCR was run by TCRdb on the 5' RACE reads, yielding one entry per CDR3 protein. The repertoire has around 210,000 distinct CDR3 sequences, roughly 8% of them found once; the top ten carry roughly 5%. The CDR3 is 17 amino acids. The V gene's germline CDR1 is DFQATT and CDR2 SNEGSKA (reference sequence). The J segment lost 2 bases and the V segment lost 6 bases, leaving 14 bases of the junction unmatched. This clonotype was observed many times. Its antigen is undetermined. The clonotype was recovered from a female donor with ankylosing spondylitis or in good health (not recorded which). This sequence joins TRBV20-1 and TRBJ2-3; 10 bases align to TRBD2. The sample consisted of blood, either unsorted or a sorted T cell fraction (not recorded which). DNA of the CDR3: TGCAGTGCCCTGGGGGGGGTAGCGGGAGGATTCACAGATACGCAGTATTTT. Translating it yields CSALGGVAGGFTDTQYF.